These 10 T cell receptor beta chains share one sample of origin, sequenced in a study of shared clonotypes between healthy human individuals (dated by TCRdb to the early 2020s). Preparation of the library involved the immunoSEQ multiplex PCR assay. The source is immuneACCESS, and TCRdb retained only in-frame sequences with V and J called. Part of the clones is not carried over; for the studies checked, unresolved V genes explain less than half of this, and the remainder is unexplained. The sample contains about 2.4 million clones, 80% to 95% of them found a single time. The ten largest account for 0.35% to 0.45% of the sample. What was sequenced was naive CD4+ T cells from PBMCs. The sample's cell subset or site, from its label and the paper: CD45RA+ positively selected. The origin of the receptors is a young man in good health. Some clones in this sample may be carry-over from other donors' samples.

This clone showed up just a few times. This chain joins TRBV27 and TRBJ1-3, with D unresolved. CDR1 and CDR2 from the germline V gene are MNHEY and SMNVEV (reference sequence). Trimming removed 2 bases at V and 0 bases at J, with 5 bases between. This CDR3 spans 14 amino acids. As DNA, the CDR3 is TGTGCCAGCAGTTTAACCCGCTCTGGAAACACCATATATTTT. Its protein is CASSLTRSGNTIYF.

J is TRBJ2-2 and V is TRBV7-3; the D call may be TRBD1 or TRBD2 (6 bases each). CDR3 length: 15 residues. Trimming removed 9 bases from V and 0 bases from J, with 14 bases in between. Germline V gives CDR1 SGHTA, CDR2 FQGTGA. CDR3 residues: CASATGGANTGELFF. The DNA for the CDR3 is TGTGCCAGTGCTACCGGGGGCGCGAACACCGGGGAGCTGTTTTTT. The full variable domain, in which reference TRBV7-3 and TRBJ2-2 provide the parts outside the CDR3, is GAGVSQTPSNKVTEKGKYVELRCDPISGHTALYWYRQSLGQGPEFLIYFQGTGAADDSGLPNDRFFAVRPEGSVSTLKIQRTERGDSAVYLCASATGGANTGELFFGEGSRLTVL.

The chain uses TRBV5-6 and TRBJ2-5; perhaps TRBD1 as D (5 bases). Germline V gene data show CDR1 as SGHDT and CDR2 as YYEEEE. This CDR3 has 13 amino acids. V lost 0 bases to trimming and J lost 6 bases, with 9 bases between them. CDR3 loop: CASSLDQGKTQYF. CDR3 in DNA: TGTGCCAGCAGCTTGGACCAGGGAAAGACCCAGTACTTC. The complete variable domain, with remaining parts taken from reference TRBV5-6 and TRBJ2-5, reads DAGVTQSPTHLIKTRGQQVTLRCSPKSGHDTVSWYQQALGQGPQFIFQYYEEEERQRGNFPDRFSGHQFPNYSSELNVNALLLGDSALYLCASSLDQGKTQYFGPGTRLLVL.

The CDR3 DNA reads as TGTGCCAGCAGAGCGACTAGCATTACCGGGGAGCTGTTTTTT. Amino acid sequence: CASRATSITGELFF. V gene TRBV6-4 combines with J gene TRBJ2-2; TRBD2 matches at 7 bases. The CDR3 loop spans 14 amino acids. Looked up from germline, CDR1 is MRHNA and CDR2 is SNTAGT. V lost 6 bases to trimming and J lost 5 bases; unmatched junction nucleotides: 6.

This clone was seen just once. The chain employs TRBV5-1 and TRBJ1-1, with D uncertain. In germline, CDR1 is SGHRS, CDR2 YFSETQ. CDR3 length equals 16 residues. Trimming shortened V by 4 bases and J by 3 bases, and 19 bases separated the two germline ends. The CDR3 loop is CASSPVGETAYTEAFF. The DNA of the CDR3 is TGCGCCAGCAGCCCGGTTGGGGAGACTGCTTACACTGAAGCTTTCTTT.

The V and J genes are TRBV5-1 and TRBJ2-2, with a tentative D call TRBD2 (5 bases). Trimming shortened V by 0 bases and J by 0 bases, and 12 bases separated the two germline ends. Germline loops: CDR1 SGHRS, CDR2 YFSETQ. The CDR3 totals 17 residues. CDR3 region: CASSLALTSSNTGELFF. In DNA, the CDR3 is TGCGCCAGCAGCTTGGCCCTCACTAGTTCGAACACCGGGGAGCTGTTTTTT.

This chain links TRBV7-9 with TRBJ2-7, with 8 bases that match TRBD1. The ends lost 5 bases at V and 6 bases at J; junction bases unmatched: 9. CDR1 and CDR2 from the germline V gene are SEHNR and FQNEAQ (reference sequence). The CDR3 runs to 14 residues. The CDR3 coding sequence is TGTGCCAGCAGCCTAACCGGGACAGGCGGCGAGCAGTACTTC. Translation gives CASSLTGTGGEQYF.

The chain couples TRBV5-4 to TRBJ2-3; 10 nucleotides line up with TRBD2. The CDR3 is 17 residues long. V gave up 0 bases and J gave up 4 bases; unmatched junction bases: 8. Germline V gene lookup returns CDR1 SGHNT and CDR2 YYREEE (reference sequence). CDR3 DNA: TGTGCCAGCAGCTTGGAGGTTCTAGCGGGAGATCCAGATACGCAGTATTTT. It is translated as CASSLEVLAGDPDTQYF. The entire variable domain, with the rest obtained from reference TRBV5-4 and TRBJ2-3, is as follows: ETGVTQSPTHLIKTRGQQVTLRCSSQSGHNTVSWYQQALGQGPQFIFQYYREEENGRGNFPPRFSGLQFPNYSSELNVNALELDDSALYLCASSLEVLAGDPDTQYFGPGTRLTVL.

This clone showed up just once. Other DNA sequences in the sample encode the same CDR3. This chain joins TRBV19 and TRBJ2-1; weak D call: TRBD2 (5 bases). This CDR3 contains 13 residues. V was cut by 6 bases and J by 4 bases, with 10 bases left in between. The germline V gene encodes CDR1 LNHDA and CDR2 SQIVND (reference sequence). This CDR3 reads CASSRTGYNEQFF. CDR3 coding DNA: TGTGCCAGTAGCAGGACTGGATACAATGAGCAGTTCTTC.

This chain uses TRBV29-1 with TRBJ2-7; 9 bases align to TRBD1. Germline CDR1 and CDR2: SQVTM and ANQGSEA. The CDR3 totals 13 residues. With 6 bases clipped from V and 6 bases from J, the junction kept 9 bases outside the gene matches. The chain's CDR3 is CSVPGQGGLEQYF. Written as DNA, the CDR3 is TGCAGCGTGCCGGGACAGGGAGGGCTCGAGCAGTACTTC.